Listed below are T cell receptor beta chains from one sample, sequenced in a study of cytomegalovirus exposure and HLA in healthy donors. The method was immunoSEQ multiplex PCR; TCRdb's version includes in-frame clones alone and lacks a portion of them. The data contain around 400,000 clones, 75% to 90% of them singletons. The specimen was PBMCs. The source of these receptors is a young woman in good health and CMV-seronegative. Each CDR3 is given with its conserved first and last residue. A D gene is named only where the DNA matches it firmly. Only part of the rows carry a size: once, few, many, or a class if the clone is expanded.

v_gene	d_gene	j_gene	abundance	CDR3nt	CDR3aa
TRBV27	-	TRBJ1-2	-	TGTGCCAGCAGTTTATTTGGGGGGGCTGGCTACACCTTC	CASSLFGGAGYTF
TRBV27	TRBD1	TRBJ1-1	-	TGTGCCAGCAGCCGGACAGGGAGGGAAGCTTTCTTT	CASSRTGREAFF
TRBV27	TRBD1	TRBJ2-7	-	TGTGCCAGCAGTCCCCACCCGGGACAGGGGTCTAATGAGCAGTACTTC	CASSPHPGQGSNEQYF
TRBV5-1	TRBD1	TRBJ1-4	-	TGCGCCAGCAGCCCACGACAGGGGGGTGAAAAACTGTTTTTT	CASSPRQGGEKLFF
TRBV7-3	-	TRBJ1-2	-	TGTGCCAGCAGCTTATCAGGGGTGGATGGCTACACCTTC	CASSLSGVDGYTF
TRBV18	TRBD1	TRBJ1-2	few	TGTGCCAGCTCACGACAGGGATGGGATGGCTACACCTTC	CASSRQGWDGYTF
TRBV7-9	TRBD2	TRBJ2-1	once	TGTGCCAGCAGCCCACCCGGACTAGCGGCCTCCTACAATGAGCAGTTCTTC	CASSPPGLAASYNEQFF
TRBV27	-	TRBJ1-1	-	TGTGCCAGCAGTCCCGCGGGACGGTTGAACACTGAAGCTTTCTTT	CASSPAGRLNTEAFF
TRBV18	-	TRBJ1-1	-	TGTGCCAGCTCCCTTGACAGGAACACTGAAGCTTTCTTT	CASSLDRNTEAFF
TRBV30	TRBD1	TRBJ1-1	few	TGTGCCTGGGGGACAGGGAGGAACACTGAAGCTTTCTTT	CAWGTGRNTEAFF
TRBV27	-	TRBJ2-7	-	TGTGCCAGCAGCGTAAGTGCCGGGACTCCCTACGAGCAGTACTTC	CASSVSAGTPYEQYF
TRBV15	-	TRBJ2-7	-	TGTGCCACCAGCAGAGCTTCCACAGGTCGCGGAGAGCAGTACTTC	CATSRASTGRGEQYF
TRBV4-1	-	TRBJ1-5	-	TGCGCCAGCAGCCGAAATCAGGGTTCCTATTTCAATCAGCCCCAGCATTTT	CASSRNQGSYFNQPQHF
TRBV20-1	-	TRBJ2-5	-	TGCAGTGCTAGTAAACGGGAGACCCAGTACTTC	CSASKRETQYF
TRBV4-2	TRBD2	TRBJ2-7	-	TGTGCCAGCAGCCAAGGAGGAGCGGGGTTTTTGTCCTACGAGCAGTACTTC	CASSQGGAGFLSYEQYF
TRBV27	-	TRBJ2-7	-	TGTGCCAGCAGTCCAACAGCCCCTCCTAACTACGAGCAGTACTTC	CASSPTAPPNYEQYF
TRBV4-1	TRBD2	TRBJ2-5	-	TGCGCCAGCAGCCTCAGACTAGCGGGGGAGGAGGAGACCCAGTACTTC	CASSLRLAGEEETQYF
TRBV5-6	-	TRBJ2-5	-	TGTGCCAGCAGCCCAGCCCCAGGGGTGGTGGAGACCCAGTACTTC	CASSPAPGVVETQYF
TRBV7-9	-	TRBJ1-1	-	TGTGCCAGCAGCTTACCCCCGGGGGGGGCCGACACTGAAGCTTTCTTT	CASSLPPGGADTEAFF
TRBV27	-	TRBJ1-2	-	TGTGCCAGCAGCCGTCAGTCTGGCTATGGCTACACCTTC	CASSRQSGYGYTF
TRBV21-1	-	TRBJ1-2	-	TGTGCCAGCAGGAACAACCAAATCCCTAGTCCCCTCTATGGCTACACCTTC	CASRNNQIPSPLYGYTF
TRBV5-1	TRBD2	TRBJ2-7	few	TGCGCCAGCAGCTTGGCAGGACTAGCGTCCTACGAGCAGTACTTC	CASSLAGLASYEQYF
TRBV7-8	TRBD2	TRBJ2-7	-	TGTGCCAGCACCGTAGGACTAGCGGGGATCTCCTACGAGCAGTACTTC	CASTVGLAGISYEQYF
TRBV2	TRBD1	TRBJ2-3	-	TGTGCCAGCAGTGTGCGGACAGGGAGAGATACGCAGTATTTT	CASSVRTGRDTQYF
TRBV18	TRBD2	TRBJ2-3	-	TGTGCCAGCTCACCCCAAGGCGGGAGAACAGATACGCAGTATTTT	CASSPQGGRTDTQYF
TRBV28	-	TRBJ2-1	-	TGTGCCAGCAACAACCCCCATGAGCAGTTCTTC	CASNNPHEQFF
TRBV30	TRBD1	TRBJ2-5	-	TGTGCCTGGAGTGGACAGGGATATCAAGAGACCCAGTACTTC	CAWSGQGYQETQYF
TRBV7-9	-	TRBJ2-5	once	TGTGCCAGCAGCTCCAGTATGACGGGTGAGACCCAGTACTTC	CASSSSMTGETQYF
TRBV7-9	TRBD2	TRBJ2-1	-	TGTGCCAGCAGCCTTGGGACTAGCGGGCCCCTGAATGAGCAGTTCTTC	CASSLGTSGPLNEQFF
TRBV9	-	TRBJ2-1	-	TGTGCCAGCAGCGCGGGAGTCCATGAGCAGTTCTTC	CASSAGVHEQFF
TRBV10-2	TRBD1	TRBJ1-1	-	TGCGCCAGCAGGCTAGGGGGCTATTATACTGAAGCTTTCTTT	CASRLGGYYTEAFF
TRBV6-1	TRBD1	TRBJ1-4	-	TGTGCCAGCAGGATAGGACAGGCAACTAATGAAAAACTGTTTTTT	CASRIGQATNEKLFF
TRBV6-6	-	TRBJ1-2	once	TGTGCCAGCAGTTACTCGCGGGAAGCTAACTATGGCTACACCTTC	CASSYSREANYGYTF
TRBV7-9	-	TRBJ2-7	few	TGTGCCAGCAGCCGGGACTGGGGGGTCTCCTACGAGCAGTACTTC	CASSRDWGVSYEQYF
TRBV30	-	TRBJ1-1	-	TGTGCCTGGAGTAAGACCCAGGGGACAGCTTTCTTT	CAWSKTQGTAFF
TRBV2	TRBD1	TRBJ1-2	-	TGTGCCTTTAGTCGGACAGGGGACAACTATGGCTACACCTTC	CAFSRTGDNYGYTF
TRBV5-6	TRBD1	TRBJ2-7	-	TGTGCCAGCAGCTTAGGGGGCCCTGGCGAGCAGTACTTC	CASSLGGPGEQYF
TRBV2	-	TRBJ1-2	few	TGTGCCAGCAGCAGGGAAGGGGATGGCTACACCTTC	CASSREGDGYTF
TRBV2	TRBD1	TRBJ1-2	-	TGTGCCAGCAGGGACAGGGTCTACACCTTC	CASRDRVYTF
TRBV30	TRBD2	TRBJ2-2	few	TGTGCCTCTAGACTAGCGGGCACCACCGGGGAGCTGTTTTTT	CASRLAGTTGELFF